This TCR beta chain was obtained from a study of Ad26.COV2.S vaccination and SARS-CoV-2 variants. For the study at large: Recipients of Ad26.COV2.S got it intramuscularly, once or twice 56 days apart.

Study observations and caveats: There was a possibility that the TCR breadth and depth analyses underestimated total T cell responses.

The CDR3 loop spans 18 amino acids. Treatment defined: around 19 received Ad26.COV2.S at low or high dose, single or two shots; 5 received placebo; per-sample allocation not given. All samples were drawn on day 63, counting from the first vaccine or placebo injection. Expressing Wuhan-strain SARS-CoV-2 spike, an Ad26 vector served as the vaccine. Sequencing used immunoSEQ multiplex PCR; TCRdb keeps in-frame clones, though not all of them. The top ten hold about 1.5% of the sample, which has fewer than 900,000 clones, roughly 90% seen once. For this clone: Its specificity is unknown.

The material was peripheral blood, obtained in a trial of Ad26.COV2.S vaccine versus placebo. The chain employs TRBV21-1 and TRBJ2-2. TRBV21-1 is a pseudogene locus. The TCR originated in a person aged 18-65 years who received the Ad26.COV2.S COVID-19 vaccine or a placebo. The CDR3: CASSKVRLGGRGTGELFF. The CDR3, as DNA: TGTGCCAGCAGCAAAGTCCGACTCGGGGGCAGGGGAACCGGGGAGCTGTTTTTT.